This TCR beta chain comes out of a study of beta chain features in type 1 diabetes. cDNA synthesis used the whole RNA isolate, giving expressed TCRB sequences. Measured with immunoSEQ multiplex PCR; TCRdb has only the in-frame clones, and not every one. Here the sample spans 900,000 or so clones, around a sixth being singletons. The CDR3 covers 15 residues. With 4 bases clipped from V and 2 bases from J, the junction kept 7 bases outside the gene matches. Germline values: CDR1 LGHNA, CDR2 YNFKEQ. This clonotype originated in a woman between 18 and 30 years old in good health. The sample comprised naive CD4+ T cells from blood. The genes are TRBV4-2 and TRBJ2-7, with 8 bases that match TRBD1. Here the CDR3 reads CASSPQTGETYEQYF. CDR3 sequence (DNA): TGTGCCAGCAGCCCCCAGACAGGGGAGACCTACGAGCAGTACTTC.